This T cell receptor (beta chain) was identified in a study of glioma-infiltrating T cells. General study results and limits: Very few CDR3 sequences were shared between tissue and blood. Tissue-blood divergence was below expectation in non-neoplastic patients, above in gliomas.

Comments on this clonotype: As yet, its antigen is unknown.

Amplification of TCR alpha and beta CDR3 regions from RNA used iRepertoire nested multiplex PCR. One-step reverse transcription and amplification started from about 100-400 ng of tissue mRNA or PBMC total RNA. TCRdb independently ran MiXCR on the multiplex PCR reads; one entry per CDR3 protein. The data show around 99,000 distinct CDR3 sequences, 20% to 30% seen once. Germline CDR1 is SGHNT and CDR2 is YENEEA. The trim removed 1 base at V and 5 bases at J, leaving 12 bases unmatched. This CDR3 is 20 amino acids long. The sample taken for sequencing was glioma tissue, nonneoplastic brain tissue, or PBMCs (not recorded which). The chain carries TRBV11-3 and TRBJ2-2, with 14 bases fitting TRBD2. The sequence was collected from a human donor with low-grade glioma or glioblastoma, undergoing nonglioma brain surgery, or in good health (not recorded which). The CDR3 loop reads CASSLARPGLAGEGTGELFF. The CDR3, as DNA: TGTGCCAGCAGCTTAGCTCGGCCGGGACTAGCGGGAGAGGGAACCGGGGAGCTGTTTTTT.